This paragraph reports one T cell receptor beta chain. What it binds is unknown. The data derive from a study of OX40 agonist ivuxolimab in advanced cancers. Across the study: The patients received agonistic anti-OX40 (CD134) antibody ivuxolimab. Patients received ivuxolimab, an intravenous treatment, every 2 weeks at 0.01 to 10 mg/kg. The study's findings and limits: Within 6 weeks, CD4+ and CD8+ blood T cells expanded clonally at 0.1 to 3.0 mg/kg.

Produced via immunoSEQ multiplex PCR; TCRdb's table is partial and in-frame only. The profile shows about 93,000 clones, 94% of them singletons. Germline V gives CDR1 MNHEY, CDR2 SMNVEV (reference sequence). The length of the CDR3 is 12 residues. V was cut by 2 bases and J by 7 bases, with 7 bases left in between. The receptor comes from an adult with an advanced solid tumor such as melanoma, head and neck, liver or kidney cancer. The sequenced sample was CD4+ or CD8+ T cells sorted from blood, obtained in a trial of the OX40 agonist ivuxolimab. This chain joins TRBV27 and TRBJ2-3, with D perhaps TRBD2 (5 bases). CDR3 protein: CASSLIGNTQYF. The CDR3 DNA follows: TGTGCCAGCAGTTTAATCGGGAATACGCAGTATTTT.